The 18 T cell receptor beta chains in this list originate from one sample, sequenced in a study of T cell responses to AZD1222 COVID-19 vaccine. Some clones are missing from TCRdb's copy, which holds only in-frame ones; the method was immunoSEQ multiplex PCR. The sample gives some 120,000 clones, about 90% of which show up once; about a tenth is in the top ten. The sample in question was peripheral blood, obtained on day 0 of AZD1222 vaccination. The receptors were gathered from an adult in good health.

The rearrangement links TRBV7-8 to TRBJ1-2; D may be TRBD1 (5 bases). Germline loops: CDR1 SGHVS, CDR2 FQNEAQ. The CDR3 length is 14 residues. Between the trimmed V and J ends, which lost 5 bases and 1 base, there was a span of 11 bases. The CDR3 bases are TGTGCCAGCAGCCCCCAGGGTTTTAACTATGGCTACACCTTC. Encoded protein: CASSPQGFNYGYTF.

The CDR3 protein is CSGGLDGYTF. The CDR3 nucleotides read TGCAGCGGGGGTCTAGACGGCTACACCTTC. The chain couples TRBV20-1 to TRBJ1-2; D possibly corresponds to TRBD1 (5 bases). Germline CDR1 DFQATT, CDR2 SNEGSKA (reference sequence). The CDR3 sequence is 10 residues long.

In this sample, this clone turned up once. J is TRBJ2-5 and V is TRBV6-5, with 12 positions matching TRBD2. The length of the CDR3 is 15 residues. Germline CDR1 and CDR2: MNHEY and SVGAGI. The J segment lost 1 base and the V segment lost 6 bases, leaving 3 bases of the junction unmatched. DNA of the CDR3: TGTGCCAGCAGCAGACTAGCGGGGGTCCAAGAGACCCAGTACTTC. Translated, it gives CASSRLAGVQETQYF.

This chain uses TRBV5-4 with TRBJ2-5, with 9 bases that match TRBD1. V lost 1 base, J lost 5 bases, and 9 bases stayed unmatched. Germline values: CDR1 SGHNT, CDR2 YYREEE (reference sequence). CDR3 length equals 16 residues. For the CDR3, the DNA is TGTGCCAGCAGCTTGCGGGGACAGGGTGGAGGGGAGACCCAGTACTTC. Protein product: CASSLRGQGGGETQYF.

The V and J genes are TRBV9 and TRBJ1-4; no reliable D call. The CDR3 consists of 15 residues. The ends were cut back, 3 bases at V and 7 bases at J, with 16 bases in the middle. CDR1 and CDR2 from the germline V gene are SGDLS and YYNGEE. The DNA of the CDR3 is TGTGCCAGCAGCGCCAGACATGGAGCGGGTGAAAAACTGTTTTTT. Residues: CASSARHGAGEKLFF.

The chain is built from TRBV30 and TRBJ1-2; D is ambiguous. Trimming took off 0 bases at V and 4 bases at J, with 24 bases between the two ends. Per germline, CDR1 GTSNPN and CDR2 SVGIG (reference sequence). This CDR3 is built from 18 residues. The CDR3 is CAWSVPHGFRIRTYGYTF. Here the CDR3 DNA reads TGTGCCTGGAGTGTACCCCACGGTTTTCGGATTCGCACCTATGGCTACACCTTC.

The CDR3 loop is CASSFGWASGNMEQYF. The CDR3 region has the DNA TGTGCCAGCAGCTTCGGTTGGGCTAGCGGGAACATGGAGCAGTACTTC. The chain carries TRBV5-5 and TRBJ2-7; 9 positions match TRBD2. Germline V gene sequence: CDR1 SGHKS, CDR2 YYEKEE (reference sequence). The CDR3 runs to 16 residues. Trimming cost V 2 bases and J 7 bases; bases outside gene matches: 13.

The chain couples TRBV5-6 to TRBJ2-7; no clear D gene. Germline CDR1 reads SGHDT; CDR2 reads YYEEEE. Between the trimmed V and J ends, which lost 0 bases and 0 bases, there was a span of 7 bases. The CDR3 is 14 amino acids. CDR3 DNA: TGTGCCAGCAGCTTGGTGCTCAGCTCCTACGAGCAGTACTTC. Translating gives CASSLVLSSYEQYF.

The chain is built from TRBV7-2 and TRBJ1-1; D call uncertain. CDR3 size: 14 residues. V shed 1 base and J shed 1 base, with 7 bases lying between them. From germline, CDR1 is SGHTA and CDR2 FQGNSA. CDR3 nucleotides: TGTGCCAGCAGCTTAGACCGACAGAACACTGAAGCTTTCTTT. Its translation: CASSLDRQNTEAFF.

The chain joins TRBV5-1 to TRBJ1-3, with D possibly TRBD1 on 5 matching bases. Per the germline V gene, CDR1 is SGHRS and CDR2 is YFSETQ. This CDR3 has 16 residues. V lost 4 bases and J lost 0, with 14 bases in between. The CDR3 protein is CASSRTPQDSGNTIYF. CDR3 bases: TGCGCCAGCAGCCGTACCCCACAGGACTCTGGAAACACCATATATTTT.

This chain connects TRBV6-5 to TRBJ1-1, with D possibly TRBD1 on 6 matching bases. CDR3 length equals 14 residues. V lost 6 bases to trimming and J lost 1 base, with 12 bases between them. Per germline, CDR1 MNHEY and CDR2 SVGAGI. The CDR3 DNA follows: TGTGCCAGCAGGGTGGACAGCAAGAACACTGAAGCTTTCTTT. This sequence encodes CASRVDSKNTEAFF.

The rearrangement joins TRBV10-3 to TRBJ2-1; 10 bases align to TRBD2. With 2 bases clipped from V and 5 bases from J, the junction kept 3 bases outside the gene matches. The CDR3 consists of 15 residues. Germline assignment: CDR1 ENHRY and CDR2 SYGVKD. CDR3 nucleotide sequence: TGTGCCATCAGTGAGCAACTAGCGGGGAACAATGAGCAGTTCTTC. Translation: CAISEQLAGNNEQFF.

This clone occurred a few times. The chain combines TRBV14 with TRBJ2-2; D gene ambiguous. V was pared by 1 base and J by 2 bases, with 5 bases between. The CDR3 covers 14 residues. Germline V lookup: CDR1 SGHDN, CDR2 FVKESK. In nucleotides, the CDR3 is TGTGCCAGCAGCCAAGTAGTCAACACCGGGGAGCTGTTTTTT. Protein sequence: CASSQVVNTGELFF.

V and J are TRBV7-2 and TRBJ2-2; no clear D gene. CDR1 is SGHTA and CDR2 is FQGNSA in the germline V gene. V lost 1 base and J 0 bases, leaving 6 bases between the germline ends. The CDR3 has 15 residues. CDR3 DNA sequence: TGTGCCAGCAGCTTAGACCTCGCGAACACCGGGGAGCTGTTTTTT. Translation gives CASSLDLANTGELFF.

The CDR3, as DNA: TGTGCCAGCAGCTTCTTAGGGGGCGGTAAGCCCCAGCATTTT. This codes for CASSFLGGGKPQHF. This chain connects TRBV28 to TRBJ1-5, with TRBD1 matching 7 bases. The V gene end was trimmed by 6 bases and the J gene end by 8 bases; junction bases not matched to a gene: 10. Germline CDR1 reads MDHEN; CDR2 reads SYDVKM. The CDR3 is 14 residues long.

The rearrangement joins TRBV6-2 or TRBV6-3 to TRBJ1-2; D not certain. V gave up 2 bases and J gave up 1 base, with 11 bases separating them. Germline CDR1 and CDR2: MNHEY and SVGEGT. CDR3 length: 15 residues. The CDR3 coding sequence is TGTGCCAGCAGTTACGGGCGGGTTCTTAACTATGGCTACACCTTC. Its translation: CASSYGRVLNYGYTF.

The chain employs TRBV19 and TRBJ2-7, with 11 bases matching TRBD1. CDR3 length: 15 amino acids. Trimming cost V 5 bases and J 2 bases; bases outside gene matches: 5. Germline loops: CDR1 LNHDA, CDR2 SQIVND (reference sequence). CDR3 bases: TGTGCCAGTAGTTTACCGGGACAGGGGGCCTACGAGCAGTACTTC. Amino acids: CASSLPGQGAYEQYF.

In DNA form, the CDR3 reads TGTGCCAGCAGTGACGTAATGGGGCAGGACGATGGCTACACCTTC. Its translation is CASSDVMGQDDGYTF. The chain recombines TRBV6-2 or TRBV6-3 with TRBJ1-2, with D maybe TRBD1 (5 bases). The CDR3 runs 15 residues. Trimming cost V 5 bases and J 6 bases, with 19 bases left between them. Germline lookup yields CDR1 MNHEY and CDR2 SVGEGT.